A selection of T cell receptor beta chains follows, all from one sample in a study of blood T cell repertoires in COVID-19. TCRdb's table, derived via immunoSEQ multiplex PCR, lists solely in-frame clones and lacks some. This table holds around 68,000 clones, 82% found once. Source material: peripheral blood. The receptors stem from a human donor in a cohort sampled during active COVID-19. Each CDR3 is given with its conserved first and last residue. D genes are given only for firm matches. Clone size is shown for a subset of rows, as once, few, many or a class of expanded clone.

d_call: TRBD1
clone_size: -
v_call: TRBV27
j_call: TRBJ1-6
cdr3_aa: CASRHQQGGSYNSPLHF
cdr3_nt: TGTGCCAGCAGACACCAACAGGGGGGCTCCTATAATTCACCCCTCCACTTT

d_call: TRBD1
clone_size: -
v_call: TRBV2
j_call: TRBJ1-4
cdr3_aa: CASTRDRDEKLFF
cdr3_nt: TGTGCCAGCACGAGGGACAGGGATGAAAAACTGTTTTTT

d_call: -
clone_size: once
v_call: TRBV28
j_call: TRBJ1-1
cdr3_aa: CASTRGLYTEAFF
cdr3_nt: TGTGCCAGCACCAGGGGATTGTACACTGAAGCTTTCTTT

d_call: TRBD2
clone_size: -
v_call: TRBV7-6
j_call: TRBJ2-3
cdr3_aa: CASSWGLAGVDTQYF
cdr3_nt: TGTGCCAGCAGCTGGGGACTAGCGGGGGTAGATACGCAGTATTTT

d_call: -
clone_size: few
v_call: TRBV4-1
j_call: TRBJ1-2
cdr3_aa: CASSQEGAGNYGYTF
cdr3_nt: TGCGCCAGCAGCCAAGAAGGTGCAGGGAACTATGGCTACACCTTC

d_call: TRBD1
clone_size: -
v_call: TRBV28
j_call: TRBJ1-5
cdr3_aa: CASTLQGDQPQHF
cdr3_nt: TGTGCCAGCACCCTACAGGGGGATCAGCCCCAGCATTTT

d_call: -
clone_size: -
v_call: TRBV7-9
j_call: TRBJ1-1
cdr3_aa: CASTDDFGFTEAFF
cdr3_nt: TGTGCCAGCACCGATGACTTTGGATTTACTGAAGCTTTCTTT

d_call: -
clone_size: -
v_call: TRBV2
j_call: TRBJ2-5
cdr3_aa: CASSEDLTGDETQYF
cdr3_nt: TGTGCCAGCAGTGAAGATTTGACGGGGGACGAGACCCAGTACTTC

d_call: TRBD1
clone_size: -
v_call: TRBV28
j_call: TRBJ1-4
cdr3_aa: CASREQGAGEKLFF
cdr3_nt: TGTGCCAGCAGGGAACAGGGGGCGGGTGAAAAACTGTTTTTT

d_call: -
clone_size: -
v_call: TRBV3-1/TRBV3-2
j_call: TRBJ2-7
cdr3_aa: CASSQEVYSYEQYF
cdr3_nt: TGTGCCAGCAGCCAAGAGGTCTATTCCTACGAGCAGTACTTC

d_call: TRBD1
clone_size: -
v_call: TRBV28
j_call: TRBJ1-2
cdr3_aa: CASRTGDHGYTF
cdr3_nt: TGTGCCAGCAGGACAGGGGATCACGGCTACACCTTC

d_call: -
clone_size: -
v_call: TRBV7-2
j_call: TRBJ2-6
cdr3_aa: CASSLAYDSGANVLTF
cdr3_nt: TGTGCCAGCAGCTTAGCCTATGACTCTGGGGCCAACGTCCTGACTTTC

d_call: -
clone_size: -
v_call: TRBV19
j_call: TRBJ1-4
cdr3_aa: CASSPRPTTGLATNEKLFF
cdr3_nt: TGTGCCAGTAGTCCAAGGCCCACGACAGGACTTGCAACTAATGAAAAACTGTTTTTT

d_call: TRBD2
clone_size: -
v_call: TRBV7-2
j_call: TRBJ2-5
cdr3_aa: CASSGRGTSDETQYF
cdr3_nt: TGTGCCAGCAGCGGGAGGGGGACTAGTGATGAGACCCAGTACTTC

d_call: -
clone_size: once
v_call: TRBV7-8
j_call: TRBJ1-2
cdr3_aa: CASSQREAGGANYGYTF
cdr3_nt: TGTGCCAGCAGCCAGCGGGAGGCAGGAGGGGCTAACTATGGCTACACCTTC

d_call: TRBD2
clone_size: few
v_call: TRBV7-2
j_call: TRBJ2-1
cdr3_aa: CASSLEGLAGGFGSEQFF
cdr3_nt: TGTGCCAGCAGCTTAGAGGGACTAGCGGGGGGTTTCGGGAGTGAGCAGTTCTTC

d_call: -
clone_size: few
v_call: TRBV30
j_call: TRBJ1-6
cdr3_aa: CAWSVRGIEFSPLHF
cdr3_nt: TGTGCCTGGAGTGTACGAGGGATTGAATTTTCACCCCTCCACTTT

d_call: TRBD2
clone_size: -
v_call: TRBV7-8
j_call: TRBJ2-3
cdr3_aa: CASSRGGSTDTQYF
cdr3_nt: TGTGCCAGCAGCCGGGGGGGGAGCACAGATACGCAGTATTTT

d_call: -
clone_size: -
v_call: TRBV10-1
j_call: TRBJ2-2
cdr3_aa: CASSESYRVGPGELFF
cdr3_nt: TGCGCCAGCAGTGAGTCTTACAGGGTTGGTCCCGGGGAGCTGTTTTTT

d_call: TRBD1
clone_size: -
v_call: TRBV30
j_call: TRBJ1-4
cdr3_aa: CAWSRDRGGEGKLFF
cdr3_nt: TGTGCCTGGTCGCGGGACAGGGGGGGTGAGGGAAAACTGTTTTTT

d_call: -
clone_size: -
v_call: TRBV7-2
j_call: TRBJ1-2
cdr3_aa: CASSFTQGWGYTF
cdr3_nt: TGTGCCAGCAGCTTCACACAGGGATGGGGCTACACCTTC

d_call: TRBD1
clone_size: few
v_call: TRBV2
j_call: TRBJ1-1
cdr3_aa: CASSRQGMNTEAFF
cdr3_nt: TGTGCCAGCAGTAGACAGGGCATGAACACTGAAGCTTTCTTT

d_call: TRBD1
clone_size: -
v_call: TRBV6-5
j_call: TRBJ1-6
cdr3_aa: CASSYNTGENNSPLHF
cdr3_nt: TGTGCCAGCAGTTACAACACAGGGGAAAATAATTCACCCCTCCACTTT

d_call: -
clone_size: -
v_call: TRBV25-1
j_call: TRBJ2-5
cdr3_aa: CASSDPAREETQYF
cdr3_nt: TGTGCCAGCAGTGACCCCGCCAGGGAAGAGACCCAGTACTTC

d_call: -
clone_size: -
v_call: TRBV5-1
j_call: TRBJ1-4
cdr3_aa: CASSLGRGDEKLFF
cdr3_nt: TGCGCCAGCAGCTTGGGCCGCGGAGATGAAAAACTGTTTTTT

d_call: TRBD2
clone_size: -
v_call: TRBV5-6
j_call: TRBJ2-5
cdr3_aa: CASSLPPAGGRETQYF
cdr3_nt: TGTGCCAGCAGCCTCCCCCCAGCGGGGGGGCGAGAGACCCAGTACTTC

d_call: TRBD2
clone_size: -
v_call: TRBV5-4
j_call: TRBJ2-7
cdr3_aa: CASSRRGETYEQYF
cdr3_nt: TGTGCCAGCAGCCGCCGGGGGGAAACCTACGAGCAGTACTTC

d_call: -
clone_size: -
v_call: TRBV5-4
j_call: TRBJ1-5
cdr3_aa: CASSLTQGLAKNQPQHF
cdr3_nt: TGTGCCAGCAGCTTAACACAGGGTCTTGCAAAAAATCAGCCCCAGCATTTT

d_call: -
clone_size: -
v_call: TRBV19
j_call: TRBJ1-2
cdr3_aa: CASTPQGAWGYTF
cdr3_nt: TGTGCCAGTACCCCACAGGGCGCTTGGGGCTACACCTTC

d_call: -
clone_size: -
v_call: TRBV7-2
j_call: TRBJ1-2
cdr3_aa: CASSLKGDGYTF
cdr3_nt: TGTGCCAGCAGCTTAAAGGGGGATGGCTACACCTTC

d_call: -
clone_size: -
v_call: TRBV27
j_call: TRBJ2-5
cdr3_aa: CASGALATETQYF
cdr3_nt: TGTGCCAGCGGGGCCCTCGCGACGGAGACCCAGTACTTC

d_call: TRBD1
clone_size: once
v_call: TRBV24-1
j_call: TRBJ2-1
cdr3_aa: CATSEPGQGKNEQFF
cdr3_nt: TGTGCCACCAGTGAACCGGGACAGGGCAAAAATGAGCAGTTCTTC

d_call: -
clone_size: -
v_call: TRBV6-5
j_call: TRBJ2-1
cdr3_aa: CASRVFGEQFF
cdr3_nt: TGTGCCAGCAGGGTTTTCGGTGAGCAGTTCTTC

d_call: TRBD1
clone_size: -
v_call: TRBV2
j_call: TRBJ1-5
cdr3_aa: CASRPGQGFQPQHF
cdr3_nt: TGTGCCAGCCGACCGGGACAGGGGTTTCAGCCCCAGCATTTT

d_call: -
clone_size: -
v_call: TRBV6-5
j_call: TRBJ2-2
cdr3_aa: CASRAQWNTGELFF
cdr3_nt: TGTGCCAGCAGGGCCCAATGGAACACCGGGGAGCTGTTTTTT

d_call: TRBD1
clone_size: -
v_call: TRBV7-6
j_call: TRBJ1-5
cdr3_aa: CASSPTGGNQPQHF
cdr3_nt: TGTGCCAGCAGCCCCACAGGGGGGAACCAGCCCCAGCATTTT

d_call: -
clone_size: -
v_call: TRBV11-3
j_call: TRBJ1-1
cdr3_aa: CASSLLRGHSTEAFF
cdr3_nt: TGTGCCAGCAGCTTACTCCGGGGTCATTCGACTGAAGCTTTCTTT

d_call: -
clone_size: -
v_call: TRBV19
j_call: TRBJ1-5
cdr3_aa: CASVRGAVSNQPQHF
cdr3_nt: TGTGCCAGTGTGCGGGGGGCGGTGAGCAATCAGCCCCAGCATTTT

d_call: TRBD2
clone_size: -
v_call: TRBV30
j_call: TRBJ2-1
cdr3_aa: CAWWDYSSYNEQFF
cdr3_nt: TGTGCCTGGTGGGACTATAGCTCCTACAATGAGCAGTTCTTC

d_call: -
clone_size: -
v_call: TRBV11-2
j_call: TRBJ2-3
cdr3_aa: CASSPAADTQYF
cdr3_nt: TGTGCCAGCAGCCCCGCGGCAGATACGCAGTATTTT

d_call: -
clone_size: -
v_call: TRBV3-1/TRBV3-2
j_call: TRBJ1-1
cdr3_aa: CASRPSGGGGRKAFF
cdr3_nt: TGTGCCAGCAGGCCCTCCGGGGGAGGGGGAAGAAAAGCTTTCTTT

d_call: TRBD2
clone_size: -
v_call: TRBV3-1/TRBV3-2
j_call: TRBJ2-3
cdr3_aa: CASSQHSGGSPSTDTQYF
cdr3_nt: TGTGCCAGCAGCCAACATAGCGGGGGCTCCCCTAGCACAGATACGCAGTATTTT

d_call: -
clone_size: -
v_call: TRBV11-2
j_call: TRBJ2-2
cdr3_aa: CASSLDVAGELFF
cdr3_nt: TGTGCCAGCAGCTTAGATGTAGCCGGGGAGCTGTTTTTT

d_call: -
clone_size: -
v_call: TRBV30
j_call: TRBJ1-4
cdr3_aa: CAWNRGGLNEKLFF
cdr3_nt: TGTGCCTGGAACCGGGGGGGGCTTAATGAAAAACTGTTTTTT

d_call: -
clone_size: -
v_call: TRBV3-1/TRBV3-2
j_call: TRBJ2-1
cdr3_aa: CASSPRVSSYNEQFF
cdr3_nt: TGTGCCAGCAGCCCGCGGGTGAGCTCCTACAATGAGCAGTTCTTC